What follows are 3 T cell receptor beta chains derived from one specimen sequenced in a study of PD-1 blockade in classical Hodgkin lymphoma. The data were produced by immunoSEQ multiplex PCR, yet TCRdb's version contains in-frame clones alone and is incomplete. The sample records more than 13,000 clones, approximately 78% being singletons. Every patient experienced relapse after autologous stem cell transplantation, and brentuximab vedotin exposure varied. The source was peripheral blood mononuclear cells (PBMCs), collected before the second cycle of nivolumab. The receptors originated from a human donor with classical Hodgkin lymphoma.

A single count supports this clone. Here the CDR3 reads CASSIVKNTEAFF. As DNA, the CDR3 is TGTGCCAGTAGTATAGTCAAGAACACTGAAGCTTTCTTT. This chain links TRBV19 with TRBJ1-1; D remains unclear. The CDR3 extends over 13 amino acids. Germline CDR1 and CDR2: LNHDA and SQIVND (reference sequence). Trimming shortened V by 1 base and J by 1 base, and 4 bases separated the two germline ends.

This clone was seen a few times. The chain is built from TRBV20-1 and TRBJ1-1, with 9 nucleotides matching TRBD1. V gave up 7 bases and J gave up 10 bases; unmatched junction bases: 7. CDR1 DFQATT and CDR2 SNEGSKA come from the germline V gene (reference sequence). CDR3 length: 11 amino acids. CDR3: CSVTGGGRAFF. CDR3 bases: TGCAGTGTCACAGGGGGCGGGCGAGCTTTCTTT.

The V gene is TRBV29-1, the J gene TRBJ2-3; D unclear. The germline V gene encodes CDR1 SQVTM and CDR2 ANQGSEA. The CDR3 length is 12 residues. V was trimmed by 7 bases and J by 6 bases, leaving 14 bases between them. CDR3 in DNA: TGCAGCGGTGAGCCCGGAACGGATACGCAGTATTTT. Amino acids: CSGEPGTDTQYF.